Shown below are 8 T cell receptor beta chains from a single sample sequenced in a study of blood T cell repertoires in COVID-19. Sequencing was performed with immunoSEQ multiplex PCR; in TCRdb, only in-frame clones are kept and a portion is missing. This sample has tens of thousands of clones; roughly 84% occur once, and the top ten carry under 35%. The specimen was peripheral blood. The origin of the receptors is an elderly woman with active or convalescent COVID-19.

The J gene is TRBJ1-1, the V gene TRBV5-1, with no clear D. The CDR3 spans 14 residues. Trimming pared 0 bases from V and 2 bases from J, leaving 8 bases between. CDR1 SGHRS and CDR2 YFSETQ come from the germline V gene. The CDR3 here is CASSLGEVNTEAFF. In DNA, the CDR3 is TGCGCCAGCAGCTTGGGGGAGGTTAACACTGAAGCTTTCTTT.

The genes are TRBV28 and TRBJ1-2; D not certain. Trimming shortened V by 10 bases and J by 1 base, and 13 bases separated the two germline ends. Germline V lookup: CDR1 MDHEN, CDR2 SYDVKM. The CDR3 is made up of 13 amino acids. The CDR3 here is CATTSGVNYGYTF. The DNA for the CDR3 is TGTGCCACCACTTCCGGTGTTAACTATGGCTACACCTTC.

The chain is built from TRBV10-3 and TRBJ2-3, with 12 nucleotides matching TRBD2. This CDR3 region has 16 residues. V trimming: 0 bases; J trimming: 3 bases; junction bases outside the gene matches: 1. The germline V gene has CDR1 ENHRY and CDR2 SYGVKD. CDR3 in amino acids: CAISESLAGGTDTQYF. The CDR3 nucleotides read TGTGCCATCAGTGAGTCACTAGCGGGGGGTACAGATACGCAGTATTTT.

The chain employs TRBV6-2 or TRBV6-3 and TRBJ1-5; weak D call: TRBD1 (5 bases). Germline CDR1 MNHEY, CDR2 SVGEGT. The CDR3 consists of 12 residues. V lost 4 bases and J lost 5, with 6 bases in between. For the CDR3, the DNA is TGTGCCAGCAGTTGGGGGGATCAGCCCCAGCATTTT. It codes for CASSWGDQPQHF.

The chain combines TRBV7-3 with TRBJ1-1; 7 bases fit TRBD1. Trimming took 5 bases from V and 4 from J; bases not matched to a gene: 4. The germline CDR1 and CDR2 sequences are SGHTA and FQGTGA. CDR3 length: 13 amino acids. In nucleotides, the CDR3 is TGTGCCAGCAGCCAAGACAGGGCCACTGAAGCTTTCTTT. This translates into CASSQDRATEAFF.

The chain links TRBV5-1 to TRBJ2-2; a possible D gene is TRBD2 (6 bases). The CDR3 spans 14 residues. Germline V CDR1 and CDR2: SGHRS, YFSETQ. Trimming cost V 4 bases and J 6 bases, with 13 bases left between them. CDR3 region: CASSTPGDAGELFF. CDR3 bases: TGCGCCAGCAGCACTCCGGGGGACGCCGGGGAGCTGTTTTTT.

The chain couples TRBV5-1 to TRBJ1-1; no definite D call. The CDR3 contains 15 residues. CDR1 and CDR2 from the germline V gene are SGHRS and YFSETQ. The ends were cut back, 0 bases at V and 10 bases at J, with 19 bases in the middle. The CDR3 region is CASSLESLVGNPAFF. In DNA form, the CDR3 reads TGCGCCAGCAGCTTGGAGAGCCTTGTGGGCAATCCAGCTTTCTTT. The variable domain in full, completed from reference TRBV5-1 and TRBJ1-1, reads KAGVTQTPRYLIKTRGQQVTLSCSPISGHRSVSWYQQTPGQGLQFLFEYFSETQRNKGNFPGRFSGRQFSNSRSEMNVSTLELGDSALYLCASSLESLVGNPAFFGQGTRLTVV.

The V and J genes are TRBV15 and TRBJ2-3; weak D call: TRBD2 (6 bases). V shed 5 bases and J shed 2 bases, with 11 bases lying between them. The CDR3 spans 14 residues. Germline assignment: CDR1 LNHNV and CDR2 YYDKDF (reference sequence). The DNA of the CDR3 is TGTGCCACCAGCCCACGGGACTCCACAGATACGCAGTATTTT. Residues: CATSPRDSTDTQYF.